This T cell receptor (beta chain) was captured in a study of CD8+CD57+ T cells in acquired aplastic anemia. Overall study context: Sorted CD4+ and CD8+ cells yielded about 3 ug of DNA on average.

This CDR3 is 12 amino acids long. With 4 bases clipped from V and 4 bases from J, the junction kept 3 bases outside the gene matches. Germline loops: CDR1 DFQATT, CDR2 SNEGSKA (reference sequence). Individuals selected for sequencing had exhibited CD8+CD57+ cell expansion on flow cytometry. In all patients, the disease was severe acquired aplastic anemia. All patients were therapy-naive when blood was sampled. The template used for profiling TCR beta VDJ and CDR3 was genomic DNA. TCRdb analysed the reads with MiXCR anew, one entry per CDR3 protein. Of a few hundred thousand distinct CDR3 sequences in the sample, roughly 80% are singletons; the top ten hold 35% to 50%.

The genes are TRBV20-1 and TRBJ2-7, with 8 positions matching TRBD1. The source material was sorted CD4+, CD8+, or CD8+CD57+ T cells (not recorded which) from PBMCs. The source of this sequence is a human donor with aplastic anemia. DNA for the CDR3: TGCAGTGCTATCGACAGGGGTTACGAGCAGTACTTC. Its protein is CSAIDRGYEQYF.